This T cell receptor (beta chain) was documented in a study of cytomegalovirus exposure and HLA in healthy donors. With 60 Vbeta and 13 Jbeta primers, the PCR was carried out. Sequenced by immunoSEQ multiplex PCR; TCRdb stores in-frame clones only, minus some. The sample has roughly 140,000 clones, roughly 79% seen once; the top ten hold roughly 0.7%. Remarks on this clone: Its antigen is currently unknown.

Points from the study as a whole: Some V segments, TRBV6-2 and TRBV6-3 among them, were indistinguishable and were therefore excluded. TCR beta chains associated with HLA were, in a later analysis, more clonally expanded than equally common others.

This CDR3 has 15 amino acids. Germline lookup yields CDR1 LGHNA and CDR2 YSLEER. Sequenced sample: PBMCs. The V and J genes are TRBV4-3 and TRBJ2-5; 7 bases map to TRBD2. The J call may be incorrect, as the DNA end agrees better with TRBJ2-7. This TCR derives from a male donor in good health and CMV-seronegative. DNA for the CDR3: TGCGCCAGCAGCCAAATGGGGGGAGGGACCGGCGAGCAGTACTTC. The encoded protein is CASSQMGGGTGEQYF.